This T cell receptor (beta chain) stems from a study of T cell repertoires in cytomegalovirus infection. General observations from the study: Ex vivo, HLA-C-restricted CMV-specific TCR beta clonotypes prevailed over the rest of the response.

TCRdb re-analysed the reads in MiXCR, keeping a single row per CDR3 protein. The table records 400,000 or so distinct CDR3 sequences, approximately 18% of them present only once. Germline-derived CDR1 and CDR2 are LGHNA and YSLEER. The CDR3 is 16 residues long. Trimming took 0 bases from V and 6 from J, leaving 18 bases between them. On this clonotype: Its antigen remains unidentified.

Sequencing was carried out using PBMCs. The source of this sequence is a human donor in good health (CMV status not recorded). Some clones in this sample may be carry-over from other donors' samples. The V gene is TRBV4-3, the J gene TRBJ2-7; TRBD2 might be the D (6 bases). The CDR3 nucleotides are TGCGCCAGCAGCCAAGATCTCATCGGGAGTGGGGGCGAGCAGTACTTC. It yields the protein CASSQDLIGSGGEQYF.